This T cell receptor (beta chain) was found in a study of shared clonotypes between healthy human individuals (dated by TCRdb to about 2020). Context from the whole study: The cohort included a few men and a couple of women between 18 and 49 years of age. The study deeply sequenced blood TCR repertoires of 5 or 6 healthy adults to estimate repertoire size and the extent of clonotype sharing between individuals. For each donor, three plates each were used for CD4 naive and CD4 memory, two plates were used for CD8 naive, and one plate was used for CD8 memory. Leukapheresis yielded between about 0.85 and 9 billion PBMCs per donor. Different laboratories and diverse techniques were used to prepare libraries and sequence TCR repertoires, to increase sequencing depth and limit assay-specific biases.

Donors were healthy HIV-negative adults with no recently reported acute infections or vaccinations. Every donor was a Caucasian adult residing in Nashville, Tennessee, USA. CD4+ T cells were enriched by magnetic negative selection, after which naive cells were positively selected on CD45RA and the negative fraction was taken as the memory subset. Blood was obtained by leukapheresis, after which PBMCs were separated by Ficoll-Histopaque density gradient centrifugation and cryopreserved in liquid nitrogen vapor phase. Analytical flow cytometry was used to check the purity and quantity of every magnetically sorted T cell population. Genomic DNA was isolated from every sorted fraction and measured by UV absorbance on a Nanodrop 2000c. CDR1 MDHEN and CDR2 SYDVKM are derived from the germline V gene. V is cut back by 4 bases and J by 0 bases, with 2 bases in the junction unmatched. The CDR3 spans 14 residues, from the cysteine through the phenylalanine. The kept DNA is CDR3 alone, 42 bases in frame from the first base.

Using the deep immunoSEQ assay, multiplex PCR amplified TCR CDR3 regions from genomic DNA. For each cell subset, the extracted genomic DNA was distributed evenly across all wells of several immunoSEQ 96-well plates, and each plate served as one replicate. For sorted subsets, each replicate PCR was loaded with roughly 200 ng genomic DNA, equivalent to 30,000 or so T cell genomes. The purified libraries were quantified using a Qubit 3.0 fluorometer, sized with a Bioanalyzer 2100, and then quantified again using the KAPA Library Quantification kit. A separate single-read 150-cycle Illumina NextSeq 550 flow cell was used to sequence each immunoSEQ 96-well plate. The study's processing was this. Because the immunoSEQ output included only junctional sequences and no quality scores, the filtering could not be the same as the filtering used for full-length reads. Sequences were annotated with PyIR, a Python wrapper for IgBLAST v1.9, using IMGT germline references to assign V/J genes and CDR3. Any read was removed if the V/J assignment was weak (E-value above 1e-6), the CDR3 was missing, or the read contained stop codons, out-of-frame junctions, or ambiguous translated residues. V3J clonotypes were defined as sequences sharing the same inferred V gene, J gene, and CDR3 amino acid sequence. The percentage overlap between two repertoires was calculated by dividing the number of shared unique clonotypes by the size of the smaller repertoire. Three approaches were used to assess repertoire richness: RTK rarefaction, the Chao1 estimator, and Recon v2.1 estimates of unobserved clonotypes. For all TCRbeta clonotypes obtained by the gDNA method from four donors, generation probabilities were computed with OLGA. TCRdb limited this immuneACCESS table to in-frame rearrangements with V and J called. A share of clones is missing; checked studies link under half to unresolved V genes, and the rest is unexplained. V and J calls and clone size are copied from that table; D and trimming were computed from the DNA. Here the sample has under 650,000 clones; almost 97% occur a single time. The top ten hold 0.055% to 0.075% of the sample.

A remark on this clone: This receptor's antigen is unknown. One base away there is no much larger clone; base qualities are not given. In the same sample, other DNA sequences code for this CDR3.

Overall results and qualifications from the work: Compared with non-shared clonotypes, the clonotypes found in all four sorted-subset donors had higher generation probabilities. Sharing across a few donors was observed for around 5% of naive CD4, 3% to 3.5% of naive CD8, over 2% of memory CD4, and roughly 0.4% of memory CD8 clonotypes. The genetic and exposure-history diversity represented was limited by the small number of donors. Pairwise subsampling indicated that sequencing depth was expected to affect the degree of clonotype sharing among donors. Estimated clonotype richness was generally larger for naive than for memory subsets. Even with the large sequencing depth, rarefaction of the sorted-subset datasets indicated that sequencing was incomplete. Sampling was restricted to blood, and TCR repertoires in tissues likely differ from the TCR repertoires found in blood.

The sample taken for sequencing was naive CD4+ T cells sorted from blood. The cell subset or site label of this sample denotes: CD45RA+ positively selected. The sequence joins TRBV28 to TRBJ1-2; TRBD1 lines up with 7 middle nucleotides. The sequence derives from a woman aged 25 to 39 in good health. The CDR3 region has the sequence CASSSGTANYGYTF. The nucleotide sequence is given as TGTGCCAGCAGTTCAGGGACAGCTAACTATGGCTACACCTTC.